This T cell receptor (beta chain) emerged from a study of pediatric ulcerative colitis. General observations from the study: Blood-rectal clonal overlap within each person was significantly higher in ulcerative colitis patients than controls. Substantially fewer templates came from a couple of patients' blood samples.

During colonoscopy, one to two rectal pinch biopsies were collected. Looked up from germline, CDR1 is SGHTA and CDR2 is FQGTGA. The CDR3 spans 13 residues. V was shortened by 6 bases and J by 6 bases, with 11 bases between the two germline ends. With regard to this clone: Antigen specificity is unknown.

Using immunoSEQ multiplex PCR, the repertoire was profiled, and TCRdb retains in-frame clones only, with some absent. The repertoire holds 15,000 or so clones, 60% to 80% seen once, with approximately 4.9% in the top ten. The sample taken for sequencing was gut tissue. This sequence joins TRBV7-3 and TRBJ2-2; D may be TRBD1 or TRBD2 (5 bases each). The TCR comes from a boy aged 5-17 years who was a control in a study of pediatric ulcerative colitis. In nucleotides, the CDR3 is TGTGCCAGCAGTGAGGGGCGTTCCGGGGAGCTGTTTTTT. Its translation is CASSEGRSGELFF.